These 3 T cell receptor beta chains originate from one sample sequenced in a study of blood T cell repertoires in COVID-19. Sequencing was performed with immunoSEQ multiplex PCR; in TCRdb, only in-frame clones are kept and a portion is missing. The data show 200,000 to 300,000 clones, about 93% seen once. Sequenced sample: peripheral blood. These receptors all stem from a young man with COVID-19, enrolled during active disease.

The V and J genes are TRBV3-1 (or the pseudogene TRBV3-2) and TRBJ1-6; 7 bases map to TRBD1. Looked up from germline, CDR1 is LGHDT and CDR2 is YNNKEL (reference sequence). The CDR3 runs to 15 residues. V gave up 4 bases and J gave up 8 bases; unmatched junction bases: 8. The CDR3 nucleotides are TGTGCCAGCAGCCCCAGGAAGGGGGCAGATTCACCCCTCCACTTT. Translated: CASSPRKGADSPLHF.

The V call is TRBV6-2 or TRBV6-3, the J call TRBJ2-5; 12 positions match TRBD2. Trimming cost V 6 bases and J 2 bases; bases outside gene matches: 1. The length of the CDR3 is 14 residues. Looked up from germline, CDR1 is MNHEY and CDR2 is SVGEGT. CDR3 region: CASSGLAGQETQYF. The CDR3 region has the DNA TGTGCCAGCAGCGGACTAGCGGGGCAAGAGACCCAGTACTTC.

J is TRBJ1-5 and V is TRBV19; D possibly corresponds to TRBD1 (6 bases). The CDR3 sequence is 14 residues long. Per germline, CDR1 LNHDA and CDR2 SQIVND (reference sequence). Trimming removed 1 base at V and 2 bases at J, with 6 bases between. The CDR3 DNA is TGTGCCAGTAGTATAGGGACAGGCAATCAGCCCCAGCATTTT. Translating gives CASSIGTGNQPQHF.